The source of this T cell receptor (beta chain) is a study of T cell responses to AZD1222 COVID-19 vaccine. Study-wide points: Once two AZD1222 doses were given, Spike-specific TCR breadth and depth went up.

For this clone: Its antigen is unidentified.

Method: immunoSEQ multiplex PCR; TCRdb's copy keeps in-frame clones and lacks some. The sample holds 150,000 to 200,000 clones, around 90% seen once. Between the trimmed V and J ends, which lost 1 base and 6 bases, there was a span of 7 bases. CDR3 length: 13 amino acids. Germline loops: CDR1 KGHSH, CDR2 LQKENI. This clonotype was obtained from an adult who received the AZD1222 COVID-19 vaccine. This chain connects TRBV18 to TRBJ2-1; no firm D call. Sample: peripheral blood, taken 28 days after the second AZD1222 dose. Here the CDR3 DNA reads TGTGCCAGCTCACCACTGGGTGTCAATGAGCAGTTCTTC. Its translation: CASSPLGVNEQFF. Based on the CDR3 plus reference TRBV18 and TRBJ2-1, the full variable domain is NAGVMQNPRHLVRRRGQEARLRCSPMKGHSHVYWYRQLPEEGLKFMVYLQKENIIDESGMPKERFSAEFPKEGPSILRIQQVVRGDSAAYFCASSPLGVNEQFFGPGTRLTVL.